Sequencing of this T cell receptor beta chain was carried out in a study of cytomegalovirus exposure and HLA in healthy donors. The PCR made use of 60 Vbeta and 13 Jbeta primers. Sequencing was performed with immunoSEQ multiplex PCR; in TCRdb, only in-frame clones are kept and a portion is missing. The repertoire consists of some 200,000 clones, with 82% occurring once and the leading ten covering roughly 0.8%. The germline CDR1 and CDR2 sequences are LNHDA and SQIVND (reference sequence). The CDR3 runs to 15 residues. Trimming took off 5 bases at V and 0 bases at J, with 12 bases between the two ends. Unrecorded immune exposure was likely among donors, who were nominally healthy when sampled.

The material sequenced was PBMCs. This receptor was taken from a woman in her late teens or twenties in good health and CMV-seronegative. The V gene is TRBV19, the J gene TRBJ2-3, with D maybe TRBD1 (6 bases). CDR3 residues: CASSLGAASTDTQYF. The CDR3 bases are TGTGCCAGTAGTTTGGGGGCCGCTAGCACAGATACGCAGTATTTT. The full variable domain, rest sourced from reference TRBV19 and TRBJ2-3, is DGGITQSPKYLFRKEGQNVTLSCEQNLNHDAMYWYRQDPGQGLRLIYYSQIVNDFQKGDIAEGYSVSREKKESFPLTVTSAQKNPTAFYLCASSLGAASTDTQYFGPGTRLTVL.